This entry features one T cell receptor (beta chain) sequence. Its specificity is unknown. Time point indicated: cycle 4 day 1 (C4D1), after 6 weeks of nivolumab. All trial patients relapsed after autologous stem cell transplantation. The assay was immunoSEQ multiplex PCR, and TCRdb's table has in-frame clones only and misses some. The table records roughly 46,000 clones, around 74% of them present only once. The sample comes from a study of PD-1 blockade in classical Hodgkin lymphoma. Study-level findings and limits: The CD4+ diversity rise by C4D1 was clearest in complete responders.

With 1 base removed from V and 1 base from J, the gap between germline ends came to 10 bases. The CDR3 has 15 amino acids. The germline V gene has CDR1 MGHDK and CDR2 SYGVNS. Sequenced material: peripheral blood mononuclear cells (PBMCs), taken before the fourth cycle of nivolumab. The J gene is TRBJ1-2, the V gene TRBV25-1; D ambiguous. This receptor was identified in a human donor with classical Hodgkin lymphoma. CDR3 in amino acids: CASSESHVINYGYTF. The CDR3 region has the DNA TGTGCCAGCAGTGAATCTCACGTCATTAACTATGGCTACACCTTC.